Listed below are T cell receptor beta chains from one sample, sequenced in a study of T cells after posttransplantation cyclophosphamide. TCRdb's table, derived via immunoSEQ multiplex PCR, lists solely in-frame clones and lacks some. The sample lists about 1,000 clones, around 64% occurring once. Input material: memory CD8+ T cells sorted from blood. These receptors were obtained from a woman aged 45-65 years in good health and a related stem cell transplant donor. The CDR3 runs from the conserved cysteine through the conserved F or W. A D gene is named only where the DNA matches it firmly. Size is omitted from some rows. Given values are once, few, many or a class for expanded clones.

j_call	clone_size	d_call	v_call	cdr3_aa	cdr3_nt
TRBJ2-7	-	-	TRBV13	CASSFGEKNYEQYF	TGTGCCAGCAGCTTCGGGGAAAAGAACTACGAGCAGTACTTC
TRBJ1-5	-	-	TRBV27	CASKEGDYSNQPQHF	TGTGCCAGCAAGGAGGGAGATTATAGCAATCAGCCCCAGCATTTT
TRBJ1-5	-	-	TRBV28	CASSLLETPAKQPQHF	TGTGCCAGCAGTTTATTGGAGACCCCCGCCAAGCAGCCCCAGCATTTT
TRBJ1-6	-	-	TRBV13	CASSWTPDNSPLHF	TGTGCCAGCAGCTGGACACCCGATAATTCACCCCTCCACTTT
TRBJ1-2	few	-	TRBV23-1	CASSPERIYGYTF	TGCGCCAGCAGTCCGGAGAGAATCTATGGCTACACCTTC
TRBJ2-7	-	TRBD2	TRBV27	CASSPIDTAGYEQYF	TGTGCCAGCAGTCCGATTGACACAGCGGGGTACGAGCAGTACTTC
TRBJ2-3	-	-	TRBV7-2	CASSRREPWLSTDTQYF	TGTGCCAGCAGCCGTCGGGAACCCTGGTTGAGCACAGATACGCAGTATTTT
TRBJ2-2	-	TRBD2	TRBV19	CASSITLAGGTGELFF	TGTGCCAGTAGTATAACGCTAGCGGGAGGCACCGGGGAGCTGTTTTTT
TRBJ2-7	few	TRBD2	TRBV19	CASSIRTSEEYEQYF	TGTGCCAGTAGTATTAGGACTAGCGAAGAATACGAGCAGTACTTC
TRBJ2-7	-	TRBD2	TRBV7-8	CASSLGTRGTSYEQYF	TGTGCCAGCAGCTTAGGTACGCGGGGGACCTCCTACGAGCAGTACTTC
TRBJ2-1	-	TRBD1	TRBV6-6	CASTMGTGFYNEQFF	TGTGCCAGCACGATGGGGACAGGATTTTACAATGAGCAGTTCTTC
TRBJ2-4	few	-	TRBV5-4	CASSLRQDLAKNIQYF	TGTGCCAGCAGCTTACGACAGGACTTAGCCAAAAACATTCAGTACTTC
TRBJ2-3	-	-	TRBV2	CASSEGDTSTDTQYF	TGTGCCAGCAGTGAAGGGGACACCAGCACAGATACGCAGTATTTT
TRBJ2-1	once	-	TRBV7-8	CASSLGANEQFF	TGTGCCAGCAGCTTAGGGGCAAATGAGCAGTTCTTC
TRBJ2-2	-	-	TRBV7-6	CASSFQGSGELFF	TGTGCCAGCAGCTTCCAGGGGTCCGGGGAGCTGTTTTTT
TRBJ2-7	-	-	TRBV6-5	CASSQRTGNYEQYF	TGTGCCAGCAGTCAGAGAACAGGGAACTACGAGCAGTACTTC
TRBJ1-2	large	TRBD1	TRBV27	CASSPGTGDGYTF	TGTGCCAGCAGCCCCGGGACAGGGGATGGCTACACCTTC
TRBJ1-4	-	TRBD1	TRBV6-4	CASSDSVGTGVEKLFF	TGTGCCAGCAGTGACTCTGTTGGGACAGGGGTGGAAAAACTGTTTTTT
TRBJ2-1	-	-	TRBV19	CASSIALWDIEFF	TGTGCCAGTAGTATAGCTTTGTGGGACATTGAGTTCTTC
TRBJ2-6	-	TRBD1	TRBV7-9	CASSGPGQGNGANVLTF	TGTGCCAGCAGCGGACCGGGACAGGGAAACGGGGCCAACGTCCTGACTTTC
TRBJ2-7	-	-	TRBV9	CASSVALGQRSHEQYF	TGTGCCAGCAGCGTAGCTCTTGGACAGAGGAGTCACGAGCAGTACTTC
TRBJ1-2	-	TRBD1	TRBV19	CATSKDRVYGYTF	TGTGCCACCTCAAAGGACAGGGTGTATGGCTACACCTTC
TRBJ1-1	-	TRBD1	TRBV27	CASRPQGAPTEAFF	TGTGCCAGCAGACCACAGGGGGCGCCGACTGAAGCTTTCTTT
TRBJ2-1	-	TRBD2	TRBV6-4	CASSDFLAGSDEQFF	TGTGCCAGCAGTGATTTTCTAGCGGGATCCGATGAGCAGTTCTTC
TRBJ2-3	-	TRBD1	TRBV6-6	CASSSKGQGDTQYF	TGTGCCAGCAGTTCCAAGGGACAGGGTGATACGCAGTATTTT
TRBJ2-1	-	-	TRBV15	CATSIASSYNEQFF	TGTGCCACCAGCATAGCGAGCTCCTACAATGAGCAGTTCTTC
TRBJ1-1	-	TRBD1	TRBV4-3	CASSQGRGLRAFF	TGCGCCAGCAGCCAAGGTAGGGGGCTTCGAGCTTTCTTT
TRBJ2-5	-	-	TRBV27	CASSLLGGPPETQYF	TGTGCCAGCAGTTTATTGGGGGGACCCCCAGAGACCCAGTACTTC
TRBJ1-5	-	-	TRBV27	CASSYKGGQPQHF	TGTGCCAGCAGTTATAAGGGAGGTCAGCCCCAGCATTTT
TRBJ2-1	once	TRBD1	TRBV6-5	CASMGGQGLYNEQFF	TGTGCCAGCATGGGTGGACAGGGACTCTACAATGAGCAGTTCTTC
TRBJ2-1	-	TRBD1	TRBV19	CASSSGTGLYNEQFF	TGTGCCAGTAGTTCGGGGACAGGTCTCTACAATGAGCAGTTCTTC
TRBJ2-3	-	-	TRBV6-5	CASSYRRDTQYF	TGTGCCAGCAGTTATAGGAGGGATACGCAGTATTTT
TRBJ1-2	-	-	TRBV4-2	CASSQDLEGFYGYTF	TGTGCCAGCAGCCAAGATCTGGAGGGTTTCTATGGCTACACCTTC
TRBJ2-3	once	TRBD2	TRBV5-6	CASYEGTSGEDTQYF	TGTGCCTCGTATGAGGGGACTAGCGGCGAAGATACGCAGTATTTT
TRBJ1-5	-	-	TRBV7-8	CASSPLMAGKGQPQHF	TGTGCCAGCAGCCCTCTTATGGCGGGAAAAGGTCAGCCCCAGCATTTT
TRBJ2-2	few	TRBD2	TRBV10-3	CATGGTTNTGELFF	TGTGCCACCGGGGGGACTACGAACACCGGGGAGCTGTTTTTT
TRBJ1-1	few	-	TRBV27	CASSFQQAPLNTEAFF	TGTGCCAGCAGTTTTCAGCAGGCGCCCCTGAACACTGAAGCTTTCTTT
TRBJ1-5	-	-	TRBV5-5	CASSLREFQPQHF	TGTGCCAGCAGCTTACGGGAATTTCAGCCCCAGCATTTT
TRBJ2-1	-	TRBD1	TRBV29-1	CSVPRVQGVSYNEQFF	TGCAGCGTTCCCCGGGTACAGGGGGTCTCCTACAATGAGCAGTTCTTC